This TCR beta chain originates from a study of blood T cell repertoires in COVID-19. The overall study: From T cells, B-cell-depleted T cells, or PBMCs came the material, which was cDNA or gDNA.

CDR3 length equals 14 residues. V gave up 3 bases and J gave up 3 bases, with 12 bases separating them. Germline V lookup: CDR1 MDHEN, CDR2 SYDVKM. Only a few counts were recorded for this clone. Original processing notes: Nucleated cell number was recorded as an estimate derived from reference gene primer amplification. The repertoire was sequenced with immunoSEQ multiplex PCR; TCRdb's copy has only in-frame clones and lacks some. D and trimming were read from the DNA, whereas the V and J calls and clone size are those reported in that table. The profile shows around 180,000 clones, 83% of them singletons.

Sequencing was carried out using peripheral blood. The receptor was isolated from a human donor in a cohort sampled during active COVID-19. The V and J genes are TRBV28 and TRBJ2-7; TRBD1 might be the D (5 bases). The CDR3 here is CASSFWQGGYEQYF. CDR3 nucleotide sequence: TGTGCCAGCAGTTTCTGGCAGGGTGGCTACGAGCAGTACTTC.